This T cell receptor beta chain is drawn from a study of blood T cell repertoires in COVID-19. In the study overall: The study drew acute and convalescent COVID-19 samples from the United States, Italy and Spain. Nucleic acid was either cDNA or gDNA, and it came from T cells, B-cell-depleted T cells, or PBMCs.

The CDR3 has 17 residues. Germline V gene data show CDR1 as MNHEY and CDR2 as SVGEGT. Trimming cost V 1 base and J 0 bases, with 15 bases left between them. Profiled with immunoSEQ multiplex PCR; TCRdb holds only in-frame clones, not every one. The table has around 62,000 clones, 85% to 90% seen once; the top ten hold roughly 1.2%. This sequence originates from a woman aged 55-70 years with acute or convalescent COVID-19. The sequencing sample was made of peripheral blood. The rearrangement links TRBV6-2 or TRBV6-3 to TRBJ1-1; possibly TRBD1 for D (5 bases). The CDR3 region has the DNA TGTGCCAGCAGTTACTACCCCCGACAGAAGCTGAACACTGAAGCTTTCTTT. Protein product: CASSYYPRQKLNTEAFF.